This T cell receptor beta chain was sequenced in a study of blood T cell repertoires in COVID-19. Study as a whole: The United States, Italy and Spain supplied acute and convalescent COVID-19 samples. T cells, B-cell-depleted T cells, or PBMCs provided the cDNA or gDNA that served as material.

Original methodology: Amplification of reference gene primers provided the estimated nucleated cell counts. TCRdb's table, derived via immunoSEQ multiplex PCR, lists solely in-frame clones and lacks some. Clone size and V and J calls were adopted from that table, with D and trimming inferred from the DNA. The sample carries roughly 300,000 clones, 85% recorded once. Germline trimming cut 8 bases from V and 6 bases from J; bases unmatched to any gene: 7. Germline values: CDR1 MNHEY, CDR2 SMNVEV (reference sequence). The length of the CDR3 is 13 residues. This clone was seen more than once but under ten times.

The receptor was derived from a human donor in a cohort sampled during active COVID-19. This chain uses TRBV27 with TRBJ2-4; 7 bases are a match to TRBD2. The sequenced material came from peripheral blood. This CDR3 is CASASTSRNIQYF. DNA for the CDR3: TGTGCCAGCGCCTCGACTAGCCGAAACATTCAGTACTTC.